The 5 T cell receptor beta chains below all came from one sample that was sequenced in a study of cytomegalovirus exposure and HLA in healthy donors. Sequencing used immunoSEQ multiplex PCR; TCRdb keeps in-frame clones, though not all of them. The sample lists roughly 90,000 clones; around 85% were seen once. The sequencing sample was made of PBMCs. These TCRs come from a man between 18 and 35 years old in good health and CMV-seropositive.

This clone was recorded only once. The rearrangement uses TRBV5-6 and TRBJ2-7; 16 positions agree with TRBD2. Germline V gene sequence: CDR1 SGHDT, CDR2 YYEEEE. V trimming: 0 bases; J trimming: 11 bases; junction bases outside the gene matches: 2. The length of the CDR3 is 14 residues. The CDR3 region is CASSLGGTSGREYF. CDR3 bases: TGTGCCAGCAGCTTGGGAGGGACTAGCGGGAGGGAGTACTTC.

The chain joins TRBV5-1 to TRBJ2-1, with a possible D match to TRBD2 (5 bases). The CDR3 is 16 residues long. Germline lookup yields CDR1 SGHRS and CDR2 YFSETQ. The germline V and J ends were trimmed by 4 bases and 9 bases, with 23 bases remaining between them. CDR3 residues: CASSPSLDWELGEQFF. The CDR3 DNA follows: TGCGCCAGCAGCCCCTCCTTGGACTGGGAGCTAGGTGAGCAGTTCTTC.

V and J are TRBV5-1 and TRBJ1-3, with a possible D match to TRBD1 (5 bases). V gave up 5 bases and J gave up 0 bases, with 12 bases separating them. CDR1 SGHRS and CDR2 YFSETQ come from the germline V gene. This CDR3 has 15 residues. The CDR3 is CASSEGVHSGNTIYF. The CDR3 DNA reads as TGCGCCAGCAGTGAAGGGGTTCACTCTGGAAACACCATATATTTT. Full variable domain (rest looked up from reference TRBV5-1 and TRBJ1-3): KAGVTQTPRYLIKTRGQQVTLSCSPISGHRSVSWYQQTPGQGLQFLFEYFSETQRNKGNFPGRFSGRQFSNSRSEMNVSTLELGDSALYLCASSEGVHSGNTIYFGEGSWLTVV.

The chain carries TRBV30 and TRBJ1-1; a weak D match, TRBD1 (6 bases). The CDR3 is 12 residues long. Trimming left V 8 bases short and J 8 bases short, with 18 bases between. Germline V lookup: CDR1 GTSNPN, CDR2 SVGIG (reference sequence). The CDR3 sequence is CARGSGAGEAFF. CDR3 sequence (DNA): TGTGCCCGGGGCTCAGGGGCAGGCGAAGCTTTCTTT.

The genes are TRBV18 and TRBJ1-5; D is ambiguous. Trimming left V 0 bases short and J 2 bases short, with 11 bases between. The length of the CDR3 is 16 residues. The germline gives CDR1 KGHSH, CDR2 LQKENI. The CDR3 nucleotides read TGTGCCAGCTCACCACCGGGTGGAGTTCGCAATCAGCCCCAGCATTTT. Residues: CASSPPGGVRNQPQHF.